This TCR beta chain was identified in a study of PD-1 blockade in classical Hodgkin lymphoma. Points from the study as a whole: Healthy donors were reported to have higher baseline TCR diversity than newly diagnosed patients.

All patients experienced relapse after autologous stem cell transplantation, and brentuximab vedotin exposure was variable. To note about this clone: As yet, its antigen is unknown.

Here immunoSEQ multiplex PCR was the method, and the copy in TCRdb shows in-frame clones only, minus some. In the table there are around 34,000 clones, around 80% of which are singletons. V dropped 10 bases and J dropped 4; count of bases not matched to a gene: 4. The CDR3 spans 13 residues. Germline lookup yields CDR1 ENHRY and CDR2 SYGVKD. V is TRBV10-3 and J is TRBJ2-2, with 9 bases matching TRBD1. The TCR sequence derives from a human donor with classical Hodgkin lymphoma. Here the sequenced sample was peripheral blood mononuclear cells (PBMCs), taken before the second cycle of nivolumab. The CDR3 spells CANRGRITGELFF. In nucleotides, the CDR3 is TGTGCCAACAGGGGGCGCATCACCGGGGAGCTGTTTTTT.